A selection of T cell receptor beta chains follows, all from one sample in a study of T cells in localized non-small cell lung cancer. TCRdb keeps only in-frame clones here, not all; method: immunoSEQ multiplex PCR. The top ten clones hold roughly 17% of a sample with roughly 38,000 clones, roughly 87% of them seen once. The sample here was peripheral blood, taken before any cancer treatment. These receptor sequences come from a male donor at least 60 years old with stage III squamous cell lung carcinoma. The CDR3 runs from the conserved cysteine through the conserved F or W. The D gene is left open where the match is weak. Size is omitted from some rows. Given values are once, few, many or a class for expanded clones.

TRBJ2-5,.,TRBV27,.,CASSPPGQRETQYF,TGTGCCAGCAGTCCCCCGGGACAACGAGAGACCCAGTACTTC
TRBJ1-2,.,TRBV5-1,.,CASSLGVKANYGYTF,TGCGCCAGCAGCTTGGGGGTCAAAGCTAACTATGGCTACACCTTC
TRBJ1-2,.,TRBV6-1,few,CASSEAPGAYYGYTF,TGTGCCAGCAGTGAAGCCCCGGGGGCCTACTATGGCTACACCTTC
TRBJ1-1,.,TRBV11-1,few,CASSLVGSRTEAFF,TGTGCCAGCAGCTTAGTGGGCTCGAGGACTGAAGCTTTCTTT
TRBJ2-7,.,TRBV20-1,.,CSAGTTYEQYF,TGCAGTGCTGGCACTACCTACGAGCAGTACTTC
TRBJ1-2,.,TRBV6-1,.,CASSETGGHYGYTF,TGTGCCAGCAGTGAAACCGGCGGACACTATGGCTACACCTTC
TRBJ1-3,.,TRBV18,.,CASSPEGYGNTIYF,TGTGCCAGCTCACCAGAGGGGTATGGAAACACCATATATTTT
TRBJ1-2,.,TRBV29-1,.,CSVETANYGYTF,TGCAGCGTTGAAACAGCTAACTATGGCTACACCTTC
TRBJ1-1,TRBD1,TRBV7-9,once,CASSGQGAFTEAFF,TGTGCCAGCAGCGGACAGGGGGCTTTCACTGAAGCTTTCTTT
TRBJ1-2,TRBD1,TRBV5-4,.,CASSLEGTGAGYTF,TGTGCCAGCAGCTTGGAAGGGACAGGGGCCGGCTACACCTTC
TRBJ2-2,TRBD1,TRBV5-1,.,CASSGQGTPGELFF,TGCGCCAGCAGCGGACAGGGGACCCCCGGGGAGCTGTTTTTT
TRBJ2-2,.,TRBV7-9,few,CASSLGSNTGELFF,TGTGCCAGCAGCTTAGGGTCGAACACCGGGGAGCTGTTTTTT
TRBJ2-7,.,TRBV25-1,.,CASSEYGGDYEQYF,TGTGCCAGCAGTGAATACGGTGGGGATTACGAGCAGTACTTC
TRBJ2-5,TRBD1,TRBV5-1,once,CASSFFGQGAEETQYF,TGCGCCAGCAGCTTTTTCGGACAGGGGGCAGAAGAGACCCAGTACTTC
TRBJ2-3,TRBD1,TRBV4-1,.,CASSQGNPGQPTDTQYF,TGCGCCAGCAGCCAAGGGAACCCGGGACAGCCCACAGATACGCAGTATTTT
TRBJ2-6,TRBD1,TRBV29-1,.,CSVEGGQGGISGANVLTF,TGCAGCGTTGAGGGAGGACAGGGAGGAATCTCTGGGGCCAACGTCCTGACTTTC
TRBJ1-1,.,TRBV30,few,CAWSLPDSPESFTYAYNTEAFF,TGTGCCTGGAGTTTGCCGGACAGCCCCGAATCCTTCACTTATGCCTATAACACTGAAGCTTTCTTT
TRBJ1-3,.,TRBV19,.,CASSAGRSSGNTIYF,TGTGCCAGTAGTGCAGGACGGAGCTCTGGAAACACCATATATTTT
TRBJ2-3,.,TRBV27,.,CASSLAGSTDTQYF,TGTGCCAGCAGTTTAGCAGGGAGCACAGATACGCAGTATTTT
TRBJ1-4,.,TRBV11-3,.,CASSLGPNEKLFF,TGTGCCAGCAGCTTAGGACCGAATGAAAAACTGTTTTTT
TRBJ1-2,.,TRBV19,.,CASSILLTGTNYGYTF,TGTGCCAGTAGTATCCTCCTGACAGGAACTAACTATGGCTACACCTTC
TRBJ2-2,.,TRBV16,.,CASSQQGTAGELFF,TGTGCCAGCAGCCAACAGGGGACCGCCGGGGAGCTGTTTTTT
TRBJ2-1,TRBD2,TRBV19,.,CASSIIARGGANEQFF,TGTGCCAGTAGTATTATTGCTCGCGGGGGGGCCAATGAGCAGTTCTTC
TRBJ1-1,.,TRBV6-5,once,CASSLLGNTEAFF,TGTGCCAGCAGCCTTCTTGGGAACACTGAAGCTTTCTTT
TRBJ1-2,TRBD1,TRBV27,.,CASKVSRDRESGYTF,TGTGCCAGCAAAGTGAGCCGGGACAGGGAATCTGGCTACACCTTC
TRBJ2-2,.,TRBV7-9,.,CARGPADASTGELFF,TGTGCCAGGGGACCGGCCGATGCAAGCACCGGGGAGCTGTTTTTT
TRBJ1-2,.,TRBV5-1,.,CASSLSGFLDGYTF,TGCGCCAGCAGCTTAAGCGGGTTCCTGGATGGCTACACCTTC
TRBJ2-5,.,TRBV5-6,.,CASSFLDPDFQTQYF,TGTGCCAGCAGCTTTCTGGACCCAGATTTTCAGACCCAGTACTTC
TRBJ2-7,TRBD2,TRBV10-3,.,CAISEAGGSYEQYF,TGTGCCATCAGTGAGGCGGGGGGAAGCTACGAGCAGTACTTC
TRBJ2-6,TRBD1,TRBV19,.,CASSRGTGTNSGANVLTF,TGTGCCAGTAGTAGGGGGACAGGGACTAACTCTGGGGCCAACGTCCTGACTTTC
TRBJ2-7,TRBD1,TRBV6-1,medium-sized,CASTRGDRGKEQYF,TGTGCCAGCACCCGAGGGGACAGGGGCAAAGAGCAGTACTTC
TRBJ1-1,.,TRBV19,.,CASSIRQGMNTEAFF,TGTGCCAGTAGTATAAGGCAGGGCATGAACACTGAAGCTTTCTTT
TRBJ1-2,TRBD1,TRBV27,.,CASSIGTGRGYTF,TGTGCCAGCAGTATAGGGACAGGGCGAGGCTACACCTTC
TRBJ2-1,.,TRBV2,once,CASSGAGDNEQFF,TGTGCCAGCAGTGGGGCAGGGGACAATGAGCAGTTCTTC
TRBJ1-4,.,TRBV30,.,CAWSVAGREKLFF,TGTGCCTGGAGTGTAGCAGGGAGGGAAAAACTGTTTTTT
TRBJ2-7,.,TRBV7-6,.,CASSLGGGKGYEQYF,TGTGCCAGCAGCTTAGGAGGTGGGAAGGGCTACGAGCAGTACTTC
TRBJ1-4,TRBD1,TRBV6-5,.,CASSRGRQEKLFF,TGTGCCAGCAGCAGGGGGCGCCAGGAAAAACTGTTTTTT
TRBJ2-1,.,TRBV10-3,once,CAISERLDSSYNEQFF,TGTGCCATCAGTGAAAGACTTGACAGCTCCTACAATGAGCAGTTCTTC
TRBJ1-6,.,TRBV6-5,.,CASSQGPNSPLHF,TGTGCCAGCAGTCAGGGTCCCAATTCACCCCTCCACTTT
TRBJ1-1,.,TRBV5-5,.,CASSLEGTNTEAFF,TGTGCCAGCAGCTTAGAGGGCACGAACACTGAAGCTTTCTTT
TRBJ1-2,TRBD1,TRBV2,.,CASRDRGYGYTF,TGTGCCAGCAGGGACAGGGGCTATGGCTACACCTTC
TRBJ1-2,TRBD1,TRBV30,once,CAWGMTGVDGYTF,TGTGCCTGGGGGATGACAGGGGTGGATGGCTACACCTTC
TRBJ1-5,.,TRBV10-2,.,CASSLTGGLNQPQHF,TGCGCCAGCAGCCTGACGGGGGGCCTCAATCAGCCCCAGCATTTT
TRBJ1-5,TRBD1,TRBV18,.,CASSLSGTGYNQPQHF,TGTGCCAGCTCCCTCTCCGGGACAGGGTATAATCAGCCCCAGCATTTT
TRBJ1-4,TRBD1,TRBV7-9,.,CASSRTGTNEKLFF,TGTGCCAGCAGCCGGACAGGGACTAATGAAAAACTGTTTTTT